The clone carrying this T cell receptor beta chain was found a few times. Its specificity is unknown. CDR1 is DFQATT, CDR2 SNEGSKA, per germline (reference sequence). The CDR3 runs 16 residues. The V and J ends lost 0 bases and 3 bases, in that order; junction bases with no gene match: 11. This specimen belongs to a study of T cells in Graves' hyperthyroidism and ophthalmopathy. The overall study: Initial diagnosis, before any treatment, was when peripheral blood was collected.

Patients were aged 18 to 65, had disease duration under 2 months, and had newly diagnosed hyperthyroidism. Regarding the study as a whole: Ophthalmopathy was told apart from stable hyperthyroidism by a 13 V-J model. Appearing also in blood were most of the thyroid clonotypes expanded above 0.001.

TCR beta CDR3 region amplification was performed from RNA transcripts. An initial round of RT-PCR targeting the TCR CDR3 relied on the HTBI primer set. TCRdb itself ran the multiplex PCR reads through MiXCR, one entry per CDR3 protein. The sample includes approximately 700,000 distinct CDR3 sequences, 16% of them seen just once. V is TRBV20-1 and J is TRBJ2-7, with 7 bases identical to TRBD1. Sequencing was carried out using blood. This clonotype originated in a man younger than 35 with Graves' hyperthyroidism. The CDR3 DNA is TGCAGTGCTAGAGACCGACAGGGCGTTCGCGTCTACGAGCAGTACTTC. Encoded protein: CSARDRQGVRVYEQYF.